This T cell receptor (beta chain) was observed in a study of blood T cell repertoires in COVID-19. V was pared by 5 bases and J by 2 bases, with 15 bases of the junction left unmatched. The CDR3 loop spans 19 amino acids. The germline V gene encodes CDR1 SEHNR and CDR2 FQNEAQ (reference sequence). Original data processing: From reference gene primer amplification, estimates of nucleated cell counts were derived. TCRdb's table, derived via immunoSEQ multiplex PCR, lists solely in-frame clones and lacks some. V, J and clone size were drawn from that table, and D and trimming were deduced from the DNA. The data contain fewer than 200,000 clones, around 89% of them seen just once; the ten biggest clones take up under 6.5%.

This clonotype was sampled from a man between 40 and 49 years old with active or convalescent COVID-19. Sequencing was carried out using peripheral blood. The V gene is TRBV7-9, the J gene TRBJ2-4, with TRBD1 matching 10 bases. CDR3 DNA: TGTGCCAGCAGCCTCCTTGTGACAGGGGGCTTTCAAACCAAAAACATTCAGTACTTC. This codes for CASSLLVTGGFQTKNIQYF.